This passage covers 15 T cell receptor beta chains from one sample sequenced in a study of patients and donors after allogeneic stem cell transplantation. TCRdb re-called the RT-PCR reads through MiXCR, storing one row per CDR3 protein. The table lists some 960,000 distinct CDR3 sequences, 15% to 20% of them singletons. Sequenced material: blood, either unsorted or a sorted T cell fraction (not recorded which). These receptors originate from a human donor who was either an allogeneic HSCT recipient or a stem cell or donor lymphocyte infusion donor (not recorded which). It is not recorded whose cells these are; they may come from a transplant donor.

V is TRBV3-1 and J is TRBJ2-1, with 9 bases fitting TRBD1. V gave up 4 bases and J gave up 3 bases; unmatched junction bases: 7. Germline values: CDR1 LGHDT, CDR2 YNNKEL (reference sequence). The CDR3 is 16 residues long. The CDR3 region is CASSPTKDRGYNEQFF. DNA for the CDR3: TGTGCCAGCAGCCCTACAAAGGACAGGGGCTACAATGAGCAGTTCTTC.

This clonotype was observed a handful of times. This chain uses TRBV18 with TRBJ2-3; D remains unclear. This CDR3 has 15 amino acids. The V end lost 0 bases, the J end lost 3 bases, and 10 bases lay between the germline ends. Germline V gene data show CDR1 as KGHSH and CDR2 as LQKENI. The CDR3 is CASSPPGKGTDTQYF. As DNA, the CDR3 is TGTGCCAGCTCACCACCTGGAAAGGGTACAGATACGCAGTATTTT.

This clonotype was counted a few times. V and J are TRBV7-2 and TRBJ1-2; 7 bases fit TRBD1. The CDR3 is 13 amino acids. CDR1 and CDR2 from the germline V gene are SGHTA and FQGNSA. Trimming at V came to 5 bases and at J to 3 bases, leaving 3 bases not matched to a gene. The CDR3 sequence is CASSAGQDYGYTF. For the CDR3, the DNA is TGTGCCAGCAGCGCTGGACAGGACTATGGCTACACCTTC.

The chain combines TRBV6-5 with TRBJ2-3, with 7 bases matching TRBD1. Germline lookup yields CDR1 MNHEY and CDR2 SVGAGI. Losses at the gene ends were 6 bases for V and 9 bases for J; bases not matched to a gene: 6. This CDR3 has 12 residues. CDR3 loop: CASSWTGGTQYF. In DNA, the CDR3 is TGTGCCAGCAGCTGGACAGGCGGCACGCAGTATTTT.

This clonotype was seen a handful of times. The chain joins TRBV6-1 to TRBJ2-7, with a tentative D call TRBD1 (6 bases). The CDR3 runs 14 residues. Trimming removed 5 bases from V and 2 bases from J, with 13 bases in between. In germline, CDR1 is MNHNS, CDR2 SASEGT. CDR3 sequence: CASSRLRTAYEQYF. CDR3 coding DNA: TGTGCCAGCAGTCGACTTCGGACAGCCTACGAGCAGTACTTC.

The sample holds a few counts of this clonotype. This rearrangement joins TRBV7-2 to TRBJ1-2; unclear D gene. CDR3 size: 12 residues. CDR1 and CDR2 from the germline V gene are SGHTA and FQGNSA. V lost 5 bases and J 4 bases, leaving 8 bases between the germline ends. CDR3 residues: CASSRTAYGYTF. For the CDR3, the DNA is TGTGCCAGCAGCCGAACCGCCTATGGCTACACCTTC.

The rearrangement uses TRBV25-1 and TRBJ2-2; D gene uncertain. Trimming took 6 bases from V and 1 from J, leaving 12 bases between them. The CDR3 totals 15 residues. CDR1 is MGHDK, CDR2 SYGVNS, per germline. CDR3 DNA: TGTGCCAGCAGGAAATCCGGATTGAACACCGGGGAGCTGTTTTTT. Translated, it gives CASRKSGLNTGELFF.

The chain has TRBV6-5 and TRBJ2-1; no firm D call. Trimming took off 8 bases at V and 7 bases at J, with 12 bases between the two ends. The CDR3 has 12 residues. Per germline, CDR1 MNHEY and CDR2 SVGAGI. The CDR3 sequence: CASREERNEQFF. The CDR3 DNA sequence: TGTGCCAGCCGAGAGGAGAGGAATGAGCAGTTCTTC.

This clonotype was recorded a few times. The chain is built from TRBV20-1 and TRBJ2-7; the match to TRBD2 covers 11 bases. The CDR3 extends over 17 amino acids. The V segment lost 6 bases and the J segment 1 base; nucleotides outside the gene matches: 14. Germline loops: CDR1 DFQATT, CDR2 SNEGSKA (reference sequence). The CDR3 sequence is CSAIIKAGTSGSYEQYF. Written as DNA, the CDR3 is TGCAGTGCCATCATAAAAGCCGGGACTAGCGGTTCCTACGAGCAGTACTTC.

The rearrangement joins TRBV5-1 to TRBJ2-1; 10 positions match TRBD2. Germline values: CDR1 SGHRS, CDR2 YFSETQ. The CDR3 is made up of 17 amino acids. J lost 8 bases, V lost 5 bases, and 16 bases had no gene match. The CDR3 DNA sequence: TGCGCCAGCAGTCCTGATAAACCGGGACTAGCGCCCCATGAGCAGTTCTTC. Translation gives CASSPDKPGLAPHEQFF.

This clonotype turned up a few times. The V and J genes are TRBV20-1 and TRBJ2-1; maybe TRBD2 (6 bases). Germline V gene data show CDR1 as DFQATT and CDR2 as SNEGSKA (reference sequence). The CDR3 has 13 residues. V dropped 5 bases and J dropped 10 bases, with 18 bases sitting between them. For the CDR3, the DNA is TGCAGTGCTGCAGGACTGGGGGGAGCGGAGCAGTTCTTC. Amino acids: CSAAGLGGAEQFF.

This clonotype was counted a single time. V and J are TRBV18 and TRBJ2-3, with D possibly called TRBD1 or TRBD2 (5 bases each). V was pared by 3 bases and J by 8 bases, with 9 bases between. The CDR3 has 12 residues. CDR1 is KGHSH, CDR2 LQKENI, per germline. The CDR3 loop reads CASSPRGATQYF. The CDR3 bases are TGTGCCAGCTCACCTCGAGGGGCTACGCAGTATTTT.

Only a few counts were recorded for this clonotype. DNA for the CDR3: TGTGCCATCAGCCCGATAACAGGGGACGAGCAGTACTTC. Its translation is CAISPITGDEQYF. This rearrangement joins TRBV10-3 to TRBJ2-7, with TRBD1 identical over 7 bases. J was trimmed by 5 bases and V by 6 bases; bases with no gene match: 7. The CDR3 is 13 amino acids. Germline V CDR1 and CDR2: ENHRY, SYGVKD.

V gene TRBV20-1 combines with J gene TRBJ1-1; possibly TRBD1 for D (5 bases). Trimming pared 2 bases from V and 1 base from J, leaving 11 bases between. Germline V gene lookup returns CDR1 DFQATT and CDR2 SNEGSKA (reference sequence). The CDR3 extends over 14 amino acids. The CDR3 sequence is CSARFQGPNTEAFF. The CDR3 bases are TGCAGTGCTAGATTCCAGGGACCGAACACTGAAGCTTTCTTT.

This clonotype was counted many times. The V call is TRBV20-1, the J call TRBJ2-3, with 11 positions matching TRBD2. Germline loops: CDR1 DFQATT, CDR2 SNEGSKA (reference sequence). The CDR3 loop spans 15 amino acids. J was trimmed by 0 bases and V by 7 bases; bases with no gene match: 6. The chain's CDR3 is CSVLAGGPSTDTQYF. CDR3 DNA: TGCAGTGTCCTAGCGGGAGGTCCTAGCACAGATACGCAGTATTTT.